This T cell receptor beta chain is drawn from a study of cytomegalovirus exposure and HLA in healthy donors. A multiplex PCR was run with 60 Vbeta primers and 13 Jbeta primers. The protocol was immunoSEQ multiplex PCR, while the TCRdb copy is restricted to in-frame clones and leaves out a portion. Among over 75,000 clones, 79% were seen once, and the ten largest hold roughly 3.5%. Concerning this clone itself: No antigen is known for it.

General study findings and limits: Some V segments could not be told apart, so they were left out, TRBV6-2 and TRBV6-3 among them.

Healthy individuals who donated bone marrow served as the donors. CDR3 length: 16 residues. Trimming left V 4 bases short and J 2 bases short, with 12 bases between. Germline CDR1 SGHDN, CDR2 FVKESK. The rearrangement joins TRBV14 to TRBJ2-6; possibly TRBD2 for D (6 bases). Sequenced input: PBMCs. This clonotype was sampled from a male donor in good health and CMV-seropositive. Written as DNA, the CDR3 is TGTGCCAGCAGCCTACGGCCGGGGGCTGGGGCCAACGTCCTGACTTTC. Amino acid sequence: CASSLRPGAGANVLTF.